The 22 T cell receptor beta chains presented below share a single source sample, sequenced in a study of blood T cell repertoires in COVID-19. Libraries were prepared by immunoSEQ multiplex PCR; TCRdb keeps only in-frame clonotypes and omits some of them. The sample holds about 150,000 clones, about 83% seen once. Source material: PBMCs or T cells enriched from blood (not recorded which). Receptor source: a woman between 50 and 59 years old with acute COVID-19.

The chain has TRBV2 and TRBJ2-1, with 8 bases aligning to TRBD2. Germline V gene sequence: CDR1 SNHLY, CDR2 FYNNEI. The CDR3 runs 15 residues. J was trimmed by 9 bases and V by 2 bases; bases with no gene match: 9. The DNA for the CDR3 is TGTGCCAGCAGTGAATCTAGCGGGCTTTGGGGTGAGCAGTTCTTC. It yields the protein CASSESSGLWGEQFF.

The CDR3 region has the DNA TGCGCCAGCAGCCCCGGTCGGGGGGATGATACGCAGTATTTT. It codes for CASSPGRGDDTQYF. The chain couples TRBV5-1 to TRBJ2-3; 7 bases fit TRBD2. V trimming: 4 bases; J trimming: 6 bases; junction bases outside the gene matches: 8. This CDR3 has 14 amino acids. Germline loops: CDR1 SGHRS, CDR2 YFSETQ.

In this sample, this clone turned up once. V usage is TRBV11-3 and J usage is TRBJ2-3; the D gene is possibly TRBD2 (5 bases). The CDR3 runs to 13 residues. The ends were cut back, 1 base at V and 11 bases at J, with 13 bases in the middle. Germline V gene data show CDR1 as SGHNT and CDR2 as YENEEA. CDR3 DNA: TGTGCCAGCAGCTTAGGGGTCGCCCGGGAGCAGTATTTT. Its protein is CASSLGVAREQYF.

The chain carries TRBV5-4 and TRBJ2-6; 8 positions match TRBD2. Germline V gene sequence: CDR1 SGHNT, CDR2 YYREEE (reference sequence). This CDR3 has 17 residues. The ends lost 5 bases at V and 0 bases at J; junction bases unmatched: 7. CDR3 sequence: CASRLSGGSSGANVLTF. CDR3 DNA: TGTGCCAGCAGACTAAGCGGGGGCAGCTCTGGGGCCAACGTCCTGACTTTC.

The chain couples TRBV28 to TRBJ1-2; D not certain. The CDR3 is 18 residues long. Germline CDR1 and CDR2: MDHEN and SYDVKM. The V gene lost 6 bases and the J gene lost 2 bases, with 25 bases spanning the gap. The CDR3 nucleotides read TGTGCCAGCAGCCGACCTTTACCGGACGGACTCGTGAACTATGGCTACACCTTC. Translating gives CASSRPLPDGLVNYGYTF.

The chain is built from TRBV11-3 and TRBJ2-7; 10 bases are a match to TRBD1. V lost 1 base, J lost 5 bases, and 5 bases stayed unmatched. From germline, CDR1 is SGHNT and CDR2 YENEEA. The length of the CDR3 is 15 residues. This CDR3 reads CASSLGGQGSNEQYF. In DNA, the CDR3 is TGTGCCAGCAGCTTAGGGGGACAGGGGAGCAACGAGCAGTACTTC.

The J gene is TRBJ2-7, the V gene TRBV28; TRBD2 is a possible D gene (5 bases). The CDR3 covers 12 residues. V was pared by 8 bases and J by 6 bases, with 14 bases between. CDR1 MDHEN and CDR2 SYDVKM come from the germline V gene. DNA for the CDR3: TGTGCCAGCGGGAGTAGGGTTACCGAGCAGTACTTC. Protein: CASGSRVTEQYF.

V usage is TRBV3-1 (or the pseudogene TRBV3-2) and J usage is TRBJ2-2; 14 bases line up with TRBD2. V dropped 3 bases and J dropped 1; count of bases not matched to a gene: 7. The germline gives CDR1 LGHDT, CDR2 YNNKEL (reference sequence). CDR3 length: 19 amino acids. The CDR3 is CASSHPGLAGGRNTGELFF. Here the CDR3 DNA reads TGTGCCAGCAGCCACCCAGGACTAGCGGGAGGACGGAACACCGGGGAGCTGTTTTTT.

V is TRBV19 and J is TRBJ2-3; D not certain. The CDR3 totals 15 residues. Germline assignment: CDR1 LNHDA and CDR2 SQIVND (reference sequence). Trimming pared 1 base from V and 2 bases from J, leaving 10 bases between. The CDR3: CASSIGSYYTDTQYF. In nucleotides, the CDR3 is TGTGCCAGTAGTATAGGTTCATACTACACAGATACGCAGTATTTT. Based on the CDR3 plus reference TRBV19 and TRBJ2-3, the full variable domain is DGGITQSPKYLFRKEGQNVTLSCEQNLNHDAMYWYRQDPGQGLRLIYYSQIVNDFQKGDIAEGYSVSREKKESFPLTVTSAQKNPTAFYLCASSIGSYYTDTQYFGPGTRLTVL.

This clone appeared once. The chain links TRBV9 to TRBJ2-7; possible D gene TRBD2, 6 bases. The CDR3 totals 16 residues. V was trimmed by 4 bases and J by 0 bases, leaving 17 bases between them. The germline V gene has CDR1 SGDLS and CDR2 YYNGEE. This CDR3 reads CASSLRKCGTSYEQYF. Written as DNA, the CDR3 is TGTGCCAGCAGCCTCCGTAAATGCGGGACCTCCTACGAGCAGTACTTC.

The chain links TRBV3-1 (or the pseudogene TRBV3-2) to TRBJ2-2, with D perhaps TRBD1 (6 bases). Trimming cost V 1 base and J 3 bases, with 15 bases left between them. CDR3 length: 17 amino acids. The germline V gene encodes CDR1 LGHDT and CDR2 YNNKEL (reference sequence). The DNA for the CDR3 is TGTGCCAGCAGCCAAGTGGTACAGGGTCGGGACACCGGGGAGCTGTTTTTT. Translation: CASSQVVQGRDTGELFF.

The chain has TRBV19 and TRBJ1-6, with 9 bases lining up with TRBD1. Trimming took 5 bases from V and 7 from J; bases not matched to a gene: 6. The CDR3 totals 15 residues. Germline CDR1 reads LNHDA; CDR2 reads SQIVND (reference sequence). The CDR3 here is CASSGTGGRNSPLHF. Written as DNA, the CDR3 is TGTGCCAGTAGTGGCACAGGGGGCAGGAATTCACCCCTCCACTTT.

V gene TRBV5-1 combines with J gene TRBJ2-1, with 13 bases matching TRBD2. The germline gives CDR1 SGHRS, CDR2 YFSETQ. V shed 4 bases and J 5 bases; nucleotides not matched to a gene: 6. The length of the CDR3 is 16 residues. CDR3 loop: CASSQFGTSGNNEQFF. For the CDR3, the DNA is TGCGCCAGCAGCCAATTTGGGACTAGCGGGAACAATGAGCAGTTCTTC.

V is TRBV7-2 and J is TRBJ1-1; tentatively, D is TRBD1 (5 bases). The CDR3 is 16 amino acids. Germline CDR1 reads SGHTA; CDR2 reads FQGNSA. Trimming cost V 2 bases and J 0 bases, with 13 bases left between them. The CDR3 region has the DNA TGTGCCAGCAGCTTAATGTCCGGGGGGATGAACACTGAAGCTTTCTTT. Translation gives CASSLMSGGMNTEAFF.

The chain's CDR3 is CATNPRYRDTDTQYF. The CDR3 DNA sequence: TGTGCCACCAACCCTAGGTACAGGGACACAGATACGCAGTATTTT. This chain connects TRBV19 to TRBJ2-3, with a possible D match to TRBD1 (6 bases). Germline V CDR1 and CDR2: LNHDA, SQIVND (reference sequence). V was trimmed by 10 bases and J by 2 bases, leaving 19 bases between them. The CDR3 is 15 residues long.

This clone has a single count. The chain is built from TRBV15 and TRBJ2-7; 13 positions agree with TRBD2. This CDR3 comprises 17 residues. Germline lookup yields CDR1 LNHNV and CDR2 YYDKDF (reference sequence). J was trimmed by 0 bases and V by 1 base; bases with no gene match: 3. The CDR3 spells CATSRGGLAGNSYEQYF. In DNA form, the CDR3 reads TGTGCCACCAGCAGAGGGGGACTAGCGGGAAACTCCTACGAGCAGTACTTC.

The chain couples TRBV5-1 to TRBJ1-3; 7 bases agree with TRBD1. The germline V gene encodes CDR1 SGHRS and CDR2 YFSETQ. The CDR3 is made up of 14 amino acids. The V gene end was trimmed by 3 bases and the J gene end by 1 base; junction bases not matched to a gene: 1. The CDR3 DNA sequence: TGCGCCAGCAGCTCGACAGGGTCTGGAAACACCATATATTTT. Residues: CASSSTGSGNTIYF.

CDR3 region: CAKGVAEHNTEAFF. CDR3 coding DNA: TGTGCCAAGGGGGTGGCGGAACACAACACTGAAGCTTTCTTT. This chain connects TRBV19 to TRBJ1-1, with D possibly matching TRBD1 (6 bases). V was cut by 10 bases and J by 2 bases, with 17 bases left in between. CDR1 is LNHDA and CDR2 is SQIVND in the germline V gene (reference sequence). This CDR3 region has 14 residues.

In its sample, this clone was seen a few times. This chain joins TRBV7-9 and TRBJ2-2; 7 bases fit TRBD1. V dropped 4 bases and J dropped 0; count of bases not matched to a gene: 2. The germline CDR1 and CDR2 sequences are SEHNR and FQNEAQ (reference sequence). The CDR3 is 15 amino acids. The CDR3 protein is CASSSGQPNTGELFF. The CDR3, as DNA: TGTGCCAGCAGCTCGGGACAGCCGAACACCGGGGAGCTGTTTTTT.

In its sample, this clone was seen a few times. The chain has TRBV20-1 and TRBJ2-7, with 8 bases fitting TRBD2. The V and J ends lost 3 bases and 3 bases, in that order; junction bases with no gene match: 10. CDR1 and CDR2 from the germline V gene are DFQATT and SNEGSKA (reference sequence). The CDR3 length is 15 residues. Here the CDR3 reads CSASGTGGGLYEQYF. CDR3 nucleotide sequence: TGCAGTGCTAGTGGAACGGGAGGGGGACTCTACGAGCAGTACTTC.

The rearrangement uses TRBV9 and TRBJ2-2, with 11 bases lining up with TRBD2. J gave up 5 bases and V 1 base, and 4 bases lay outside the gene matches. This CDR3 comprises 16 residues. The germline V gene encodes CDR1 SGDLS and CDR2 YYNGEE. CDR3 sequence reads: CASSVTSGSGTGELFF. The CDR3 DNA sequence: TGTGCCAGCAGCGTAACTAGCGGGAGTGGGACCGGGGAGCTGTTTTTT.

The genes are TRBV19 and TRBJ2-6; possibly TRBD1 for D (5 bases). With 5 bases removed from V and 4 bases from J, the gap between germline ends came to 15 bases. From germline, CDR1 is LNHDA and CDR2 SQIVND (reference sequence). CDR3 length: 16 amino acids. The CDR3 sequence: CASSQGAAAGANVLTF. The CDR3 DNA sequence: TGTGCCAGTAGTCAGGGTGCGGCTGCCGGGGCCAACGTCCTGACTTTC.